This T cell receptor beta chain emerged from a study of blood T cell repertoires in COVID-19. Across the whole study: Some COVID-19 samples were acute and others convalescent; all came from the United States, Italy and Spain. T cells, B-cell-depleted T cells, or PBMCs provided the cDNA or gDNA that served as material.

Per the original data handling: It was from reference gene primer amplification that nucleated cell counts were estimated. This table comes from immunoSEQ multiplex PCR, and its TCRdb copy is limited to in-frame clones, with some not included. D and trimming were read from the DNA, whereas the V and J calls and clone size are those reported in that table. The sample holds about 200,000 clones, 88% seen once. V was shortened by 1 base and J by 1 base, with 8 bases between the two germline ends. Germline V gives CDR1 SGDLS, CDR2 YYNGEE. The CDR3 loop spans 14 amino acids. Sequencing input: peripheral blood. This clonotype originated in a man aged 40-55 years with active or convalescent COVID-19. The J gene is TRBJ1-1, the V gene TRBV9, with D tentatively TRBD1 (5 bases). CDR3: CASSVQGQNTEAFF. As DNA, the CDR3 is TGTGCCAGCAGCGTACAGGGCCAGAACACTGAAGCTTTCTTT. Full variable domain (outside the CDR3, taken from reference TRBV9 and TRBJ1-1): DSGVTQTPKHLITATGQRVTLRCSPRSGDLSVYWYQQSLDQGLQFLIQYYNGEERAKGNILERFSAQQFPDLHSELNLSSLELGDSALYFCASSVQGQNTEAFFGQGTRLTVV.